This TCR beta chain was sequenced for a study of blood T cell repertoires in COVID-19. About the research overall: T cells, B-cell-depleted T cells, or PBMCs supplied cDNA or gDNA.

Sequencing was performed with immunoSEQ multiplex PCR; in TCRdb, only in-frame clones are kept and a portion is missing. The table includes tens of thousands of clones, 70% to 85% detected once. The sample consisted of peripheral blood. This TCR came from a man older than 75 with COVID-19, enrolled during active disease.

CDR3 region: CASIRTGDPDEQYV. CDR3 in DNA: TGTGCCAGCATCCGGACAGGGGACCCCGACGAGCAGTACGTC. The chain has TRBV5-6 and TRBJ2-7, with TRBD1 matching over 9 bases. Germline V gives CDR1 SGHDT, CDR2 YYEEEE. V lost 6 bases and J lost 5; bases outside the gene matches: 9. This CDR3 region has 14 residues.